What follows are 23 T cell receptor beta chains derived from one specimen sequenced in a study of shared clonotypes between healthy human individuals. Sequencing was performed with immunoSEQ multiplex PCR; in TCRdb, only in-frame clones are kept and a portion is missing. This table holds 950,000 to 1,200,000 clones, about 72% found once. The sample taken for sequencing was memory CD4+ T cells from PBMCs. Specified subset: CD45RA-negative fraction. Receptor source: a man aged 18 to 29 in good health. Some clones in this sample may be carry-over from other donors' samples.

The genes are TRBV5-1 and TRBJ2-7; TRBD2 is a possible D gene (5 bases). The CDR3 has 14 residues. Germline V gene data show CDR1 as SGHRS and CDR2 as YFSETQ. V lost 1 base and J 6 bases, leaving 14 bases between the germline ends. The CDR3 loop is CASSLSGNALEQYF. CDR3 coding DNA: TGCGCCAGCAGCTTGTCGGGGAACGCGCTCGAGCAGTACTTC.

This clone showed up just a few times. The chain recombines TRBV6-5 with TRBJ2-7; D ambiguous. Germline CDR1 and CDR2: MNHEY and SVGAGI. The CDR3 is 14 residues long. V was trimmed by 3 bases and J by 0 bases, leaving 9 bases between them. DNA for the CDR3: TGTGCCAGCAGTTATAAACTTTCCTCCTACGAGCAGTACTTC. This translates into CASSYKLSSYEQYF.

This rearrangement joins TRBV27 to TRBJ2-3, with 8 positions matching TRBD2. The CDR3 loop spans 17 amino acids. Losses at the gene ends were 7 bases for V and 1 base for J; bases not matched to a gene: 13. The germline V gene encodes CDR1 MNHEY and CDR2 SMNVEV (reference sequence). Written as DNA, the CDR3 is TGTGCCAGCATGCGACTAGCGATTACCCCCGGCACAGATACGCAGTATTTT. Protein: CASMRLAITPGTDTQYF.

The sample holds one count of this clone. This chain links TRBV5-6 with TRBJ2-5, with D perhaps TRBD1 (7 bases). This CDR3 has 15 amino acids. The V end lost 0 bases, the J end lost 5 bases, and 14 bases lay between the germline ends. Germline loops: CDR1 SGHDT, CDR2 YYEEEE. The CDR3 reads CASSLGQGGWETQYF. CDR3 sequence (DNA): TGTGCCAGCAGCTTGGGGCAGGGGGGTTGGGAGACCCAGTACTTC.

Concerning this clone itself: This may be a read error, as it is one base from a much larger clone. The sample carries other DNA sequences with the same CDR3. The gene calls are TRBV2 and TRBJ2-7; no firm D call. Trimming removed 6 bases at V and 0 bases at J, with 3 bases between. The CDR3 length is 11 residues. Per germline, CDR1 SNHLY and CDR2 FYNNEI. The CDR3 bases are TGTGCCAGCAGCTCCTCCTACGAGCAGTACTTC. Its translation is CASSSSYEQYF.

The rearrangement links TRBV28 to TRBJ2-7; the D is unclear. Trimming cost V 8 bases and J 4 bases, with 9 bases left between them. CDR1 is MDHEN, CDR2 SYDVKM, per germline. CDR3 length: 11 amino acids. Written as DNA, the CDR3 is TGTGCCAGCGGAACCGGATACGAGCAGTACTTC. Its protein is CASGTGYEQYF.

V and J are TRBV18 and TRBJ1-1, with unresolved D. Trimming cost V 0 bases and J 3 bases, with 5 bases left between them. CDR1 and CDR2 (germline): KGHSH, LQKENI. The CDR3 covers 13 residues. CDR3 residues: CASSPPWDTEAFF. The DNA of the CDR3 is TGTGCCAGCTCACCACCCTGGGACACTGAAGCTTTCTTT.

The J gene is TRBJ2-6, the V gene TRBV28, with D possibly being TRBD1 (5 bases). The CDR3 totals 15 residues. Per germline, CDR1 MDHEN and CDR2 SYDVKM. Trimming removed 8 bases at V and 0 bases at J, with 11 bases between. For the CDR3, the DNA is TGTGCCAGCCGGACACCCAGCTCTGGGGCCAACGTCCTGACTTTC. Residues: CASRTPSSGANVLTF.

This clone was seen a few times. The chain carries TRBV5-8 and TRBJ1-1; the match to TRBD1 covers 8 bases. V lost 4 bases to trimming and J lost 0 bases; unmatched junction nucleotides: 5. The germline V gene encodes CDR1 SGHTS and CDR2 YDEGEE. This CDR3 is 15 amino acids long. CDR3 amino acids: CASSQPDRVNTEAFF. CDR3 nucleotides: TGTGCCAGCAGCCAGCCGGACAGGGTGAACACTGAAGCTTTCTTT.

This clone has only one observation. The chain is built from TRBV11-3 and TRBJ2-7; maybe TRBD1 (5 bases). Germline V lookup: CDR1 SGHNT, CDR2 YENEEA. Trimming pared 1 base from V and 3 bases from J, leaving 13 bases between. There are 15 residues in the CDR3. CDR3 nucleotide sequence: TGTGCCAGCAGCTTAGGGCAGGGTGAAAACTACGAGCAGTACTTC. Its translation: CASSLGQGENYEQYF.

V gene TRBV5-1 combines with J gene TRBJ2-5, with 8 bases lining up with TRBD1. The J segment lost 2 bases and the V segment lost 2 bases, leaving 8 bases of the junction unmatched. This CDR3 is built from 16 residues. Germline V gene lookup returns CDR1 SGHRS and CDR2 YFSETQ. In DNA form, the CDR3 reads TGCGCCAGCAGCTTAACAGGGGGGTTGAGACAAGAGACCCAGTACTTC. It yields the protein CASSLTGGLRQETQYF.

The rearrangement links TRBV6-1 to TRBJ1-5, with 7 bases identical to TRBD1. With V trimmed by 6 bases and J by 3 bases, 8 bases remained unmatched. CDR3 length equals 15 residues. CDR1 and CDR2 (germline): MNHNS, SASEGT. The CDR3 loop is CASSAGQADNQPQHF. The CDR3 DNA reads as TGTGCCAGCAGCGCCGGACAGGCCGACAATCAGCCCCAGCATTTT.

The chain is built from TRBV7-3 and TRBJ2-5; TRBD2 aligns across 8 bases. The ends lost 3 bases at V and 3 bases at J; junction bases unmatched: 3. Germline loops: CDR1 SGHTA, CDR2 FQGTGA. This CDR3 has 14 residues. The DNA for the CDR3 is TGTGCCAGCAGCTTTTTTAGCGGGAAAGAGACCCAGTACTTC. This gives the protein CASSFFSGKETQYF.

The CDR3 DNA sequence: TGCGCCAGCAGCCTGGAGGTCATGAACACTGAAGCTTTCTTT. Protein: CASSLEVMNTEAFF. The chain joins TRBV4-1 to TRBJ1-1, with D hard to call. The length of the CDR3 is 14 residues. V was pared by 4 bases and J by 0 bases, with 9 bases between. Germline CDR1 is MGHRA and CDR2 is YSYEKL.

This clone has at least ten counts. This rearrangement joins TRBV7-2 to TRBJ1-3, with a weak D call TRBD1 (5 bases). The CDR3 has 15 amino acids. The germline V gene has CDR1 SGHTA and CDR2 FQGNSA. V was shortened by 5 bases and J by 2 bases, with 13 bases between the two germline ends. CDR3 sequence reads: CASSPSWGTGNTIYF. The CDR3 DNA reads as TGTGCCAGCAGCCCTAGCTGGGGGACTGGAAACACCATATATTTT.

This clone was counted between two and nine times. The chain has TRBV4-2 and TRBJ2-2; 10 nucleotides line up with TRBD2. Germline trimming cut 5 bases from V and 2 bases from J; bases unmatched to any gene: 8. This CDR3 has 17 residues. Germline V gives CDR1 LGHNA, CDR2 YNFKEQ. CDR3 nucleotides: TGTGCCAGCAGCTACACTAGCGGGGAGACTAACACCGGGGAGCTGTTTTTT. Protein: CASSYTSGETNTGELFF.

The chain employs TRBV6-6 and TRBJ2-5; possibly TRBD1 for D (6 bases). CDR1 is MNHNY and CDR2 is SVGAGI in the germline V gene (reference sequence). V was cut by 2 bases and J by 3 bases, with 13 bases left in between. The length of the CDR3 is 15 residues. CDR3 region: CASSYPRAGEETQYF. The CDR3 region has the DNA TGTGCCAGCAGTTACCCCCGGGCAGGGGAAGAGACCCAGTACTTC.

A word on this clone: The same CDR3 is also encoded by other DNA sequences in this sample. The V gene is TRBV7-2, the J gene TRBJ2-1; 9 bases agree with TRBD2. Germline assignment: CDR1 SGHTA and CDR2 FQGNSA. The CDR3 length is 15 residues. V shed 4 bases and J 2 bases; nucleotides not matched to a gene: 3. The chain's CDR3 is CASSSLAGTYNEQFF. The CDR3 DNA follows: TGTGCCAGCAGCTCCCTAGCGGGGACCTACAATGAGCAGTTCTTC.

This clone occurred once. The rearrangement uses TRBV30 and TRBJ2-2; possibly TRBD1 or TRBD2 for D (5 bases each). Trimming removed 0 bases from V and 5 bases from J, with 19 bases in between. This CDR3 contains 17 residues. The germline gives CDR1 GTSNPN, CDR2 SVGIG (reference sequence). The CDR3 bases are TGTGCCTGGAGTGTACTAGGGGCAGGGACGGGAACCGGGGAGCTGTTTTTT. Protein sequence: CAWSVLGAGTGTGELFF.

This chain links TRBV2 with TRBJ1-3; 9 bases align to TRBD1. J gave up 0 bases and V 6 bases, and 12 bases lay outside the gene matches. Germline CDR1 and CDR2: SNHLY and FYNNEI. There are 18 residues in the CDR3. CDR3 nucleotides: TGTGCCAGCAGACCGGGACAGGGAAGACGGGCCTCTGGAAACACCATATATTTT. The encoded protein is CASRPGQGRRASGNTIYF.

This rearrangement joins TRBV27 to TRBJ1-1, with unresolved D. This CDR3 has 15 residues. CDR1 and CDR2 from the germline V gene are MNHEY and SMNVEV (reference sequence). The V gene lost 6 bases and the J gene lost 4 bases, with 18 bases spanning the gap. Here the CDR3 reads CASRRPWALSTEAFF. DNA for the CDR3: TGTGCCAGCAGACGACCATGGGCCCTGAGCACTGAAGCTTTCTTT.

The rearrangement uses TRBV5-1 and TRBJ2-3; the D gene is possibly TRBD1 (8 bases). The CDR3 contains 13 residues. Germline-derived CDR1 and CDR2 are SGHRS and YFSETQ. The V end was cut by 7 bases, the J end by 5 bases, with 14 bases between. DNA for the CDR3: TGCGCCAGCCAACAGGGGGAGGGAGATACGCAGTATTTT. Translation: CASQQGEGDTQYF. The full variable domain, rest sourced from reference TRBV5-1 and TRBJ2-3, is KAGVTQTPRYLIKTRGQQVTLSCSPISGHRSVSWYQQTPGQGLQFLFEYFSETQRNKGNFPGRFSGRQFSNSRSEMNVSTLELGDSALYLCASQQGEGDTQYFGPGTRLTVL.

V is TRBV28 and J is TRBJ2-1; 10 nucleotides align to TRBD1. Losses at the gene ends were 8 bases for V and 7 bases for J; bases not matched to a gene: 5. This CDR3 comprises 13 residues. The germline V gene encodes CDR1 MDHEN and CDR2 SYDVKM. The CDR3 is CASRDRGRNEQFF. In nucleotides, the CDR3 is TGTGCCAGCCGGGACAGGGGACGAAATGAGCAGTTCTTC.